This T cell receptor beta chain was recovered during a study of blood T cells in healthy people across ages. A second 7 to 11 cycle PCR used barcoded and J-beta primers. All samples yielded 2.5 million or more CDR3-containing paired-end reads. One entry per CDR3 protein results from TCRdb running MiXCR on the 5' RACE reads. This table holds around 1,000,000 distinct CDR3 sequences, approximately 25% found once. Findings of the study overall: Conclusively comparing naive with antigen-experienced cells was impossible with unsorted PBMCs.

The V gene lost 5 bases and the J gene lost 7 bases, with 9 bases spanning the gap. Germline CDR1 and CDR2: SGHDT and YYEEEE. The CDR3 length is 11 residues. This clonotype was seen many times. Its target is not known. This sample was shared with a second study, whose subject was T cells of mothers and their children. That investigation notes: Slightly, though not significantly, more overlap was seen in related than in unrelated mother-child pairs.

The chain joins TRBV5-6 to TRBJ1-1; a weak D match, TRBD1 (5 bases). This receptor was taken from a girl aged 2 to 10 in good health. Material: blood. In DNA form, the CDR3 reads TGTGCCAGCAGTAGCGGGGGTGAAGCTTTCTTT. Translated, it gives CASSSGGEAFF.